This T cell receptor beta chain emerged from a study of T-cell memory formation after mild COVID-19. Study information: Largely donor-specific sequence clusters came from two donors.

Study findings and constraints: Memory sampled before infection contained some responding clones, suggesting cross-reactive memory joined.

A remark on this clonotype: The antigen is undetermined.

5'RACE primed at constant segments yielded TCR alpha and TCR beta cDNA libraries bearing sample barcodes and UMIs. One entry per CDR3 protein, called by TCRdb with MiXCR from the 5' RACE reads. Of around 410,000 distinct CDR3 sequences listed, about 25% were seen once; the top ten hold around 13%. The CDR3 loop spans 15 amino acids. V shed 1 base and J 7 bases; nucleotides not matched to a gene: 10. CDR1 is PRHDT and CDR2 is FYEKMQ in the germline V gene (reference sequence). What was sequenced was PBMCs or a T cell subset sorted from them (not recorded which). The chain is built from TRBV13 and TRBJ2-7, with 7 positions matching TRBD2. This TCR derives from an adult woman who had mild COVID-19 (a few samples of this study predate the infection). Cell type and time point are not known. CDR3 coding DNA: TGTGCCAGCAGCTTAGCGTCCGCGGGAGTACAGGAGCAGTACTTC. Encoded protein: CASSLASAGVQEQYF.